This is a list of T cell receptor beta chains from one sample in a study of cytomegalovirus exposure and HLA in healthy donors. Clones were sequenced by immunoSEQ multiplex PCR, and TCRdb holds only the in-frame ones, with some missing. The sample has around 170,000 clones, roughly 82% seen once. Sequenced sample: PBMCs. These receptors were taken from a woman between 50 and 59 years old in good health and CMV-seronegative. CDR3s include the opening cysteine and the closing phenylalanine or tryptophan. The order of the fields is D gene, J gene, V gene, clone size, CDR3 protein, CDR3 DNA. A D gene is named only where the DNA matches it firmly. Clone size is given for some rows only: seen once, a few or many times, or a class if the clone is expanded.

NA | TRBJ1-5 | TRBV19 | NA | CASSISGGNQPQHF | TGTGCCAGTAGTATTTCAGGGGGCAATCAGCCCCAGCATTTT
NA | TRBJ2-3 | TRBV5-1 | NA | CASSPAGKTDTQYF | TGCGCCAGCAGCCCTGCCGGGAAGACAGATACGCAGTATTTT
TRBD2 | TRBJ2-7 | TRBV28 | NA | CASSWGGEWYEQYF | TGTGCCAGCAGTTGGGGAGGGGAGTGGTACGAGCAGTACTTC
NA | TRBJ2-1 | TRBV15 | NA | CATSRGSYNEQFF | TGTGCCACCAGCAGAGGCAGCTACAATGAGCAGTTCTTC
NA | TRBJ2-2 | TRBV7-3 | NA | CASSLSPRGNTGELFF | TGTGCCAGCAGCTTAAGTCCCAGGGGAAACACCGGGGAGCTGTTTTTT
TRBD1 | TRBJ2-7 | TRBV27 | few | CASSSQTGGYEQYF | TGTGCCAGCAGTTCGCAGACAGGGGGCTACGAGCAGTACTTC
TRBD1 | TRBJ2-6 | TRBV6-4 | few | CASRPWGQGDSGANVLTF | TGTGCCAGCAGGCCTTGGGGACAGGGGGACTCTGGGGCCAACGTCCTGACTTTC
TRBD2 | TRBJ2-1 | TRBV7-3 | once | CASSLGAGRRVLFNEQFF | TGTGCCAGCAGCTTAGGGGCCGGGAGGAGGGTTCTGTTCAATGAGCAGTTCTTC
TRBD2 | TRBJ2-1 | TRBV2 | NA | CASVLAGDLDNEQFF | TGTGCCAGTGTACTAGCGGGGGATCTAGACAATGAGCAGTTCTTC
NA | TRBJ1-2 | TRBV6-5 | few | CASSYSGADAGYTF | TGTGCCAGCAGTTACTCGGGGGCGGACGCTGGCTACACCTTC
NA | TRBJ2-1 | TRBV11-2 | NA | CASSPPRRREEQFF | TGTGCCAGCAGCCCCCCCCGGCGGCGGGAAGAGCAGTTCTTC
TRBD2 | TRBJ2-3 | TRBV5-1 | NA | CASSLVGLAGASTDTQYF | TGCGCCAGCAGCTTGGTAGGTCTAGCGGGAGCCAGCACAGATACGCAGTATTTT
NA | TRBJ2-5 | TRBV18 | NA | CASSPPVVQETQYF | TGTGCCAGCTCACCACCGGTGGTGCAGGAGACCCAGTACTTC
TRBD1 | TRBJ2-7 | TRBV7-9 | once | CASGGQEAYEQYF | TGTGCCAGCGGGGGACAGGAAGCCTACGAGCAGTACTTC
TRBD1 | TRBJ2-1 | TRBV5-1 | once | CASSFGRGPSYNEQFF | TGCGCCAGCAGCTTCGGAAGGGGGCCCTCCTACAATGAGCAGTTCTTC
TRBD1 | TRBJ2-5 | TRBV5-5 | NA | CASSADRGETQYF | TGTGCCAGCAGCGCTGACAGGGGAGAGACCCAGTACTTC
TRBD2 | TRBJ2-7 | TRBV4-2 | NA | CASSQVGVLEGGVHEQYF | TGTGCCAGCAGCCAAGTGGGGGTTTTGGAGGGAGGGGTCCACGAGCAGTACTTC
NA | TRBJ2-1 | TRBV7-8 | NA | CASSFQALRPYNEQFF | TGTGCCAGCAGCTTCCAAGCGTTGAGACCCTACAATGAGCAGTTCTTC
TRBD2 | TRBJ2-7 | TRBV28 | NA | CASSLTPGGGVYEQYF | TGTGCCAGCAGTTTAACCCCGGGGGGAGGGGTCTACGAGCAGTACTTC
NA | TRBJ1-4 | TRBV7-7 | NA | CASSLRRGTNEKLFF | TGTGCTAGCAGCTTAAGGAGGGGAACTAATGAAAAACTGTTTTTT
NA | TRBJ2-7 | TRBV7-9 | NA | CASSFPNRDSSYEQYF | TGTGCCAGCAGCTTCCCTAACCGGGATAGCTCCTACGAGCAGTACTTC
NA | TRBJ2-3 | TRBV29-1 | NA | CSVGPEAGTQYF | TGCAGCGTTGGCCCAGAGGCGGGTACGCAGTATTTT
NA | TRBJ2-3 | TRBV10-3 | few | CAIKGGGSLRSDTDTQYF | TGTGCCATCAAAGGCGGAGGGAGCCTTCGCTCAGACACAGATACGCAGTATTTT
NA | TRBJ2-3 | TRBV7-2 | few | CASSPHTTDTQYF | TGTGCCAGCAGCCCACACACCACAGATACGCAGTATTTT
NA | TRBJ1-1 | TRBV2 | NA | CATFRELGTEAFF | TGTGCGACATTCAGGGAATTGGGCACTGAAGCTTTCTTT
TRBD1 | TRBJ1-5 | TRBV19 | NA | CASRESRGTVGLYSNQPQHF | TGTGCCAGTAGGGAGAGCCGCGGGACAGTGGGTCTTTATAGCAATCAGCCCCAGCATTTT
TRBD1 | TRBJ1-6 | TRBV5-6 | NA | CASSLKGAGSSSPLHF | TGTGCCAGCAGCTTGAAGGGGGCTGGGTCGAGCTCACCCCTCCACTTT
NA | TRBJ2-3 | TRBV6-5 | NA | CASSYRIQGDTQYF | TGTGCCAGCAGTTATCGAATCCAGGGGGATACGCAGTATTTT
TRBD1 | TRBJ2-7 | TRBV27 | NA | CASRKTGVGEQYF | TGTGCCAGCCGAAAAACAGGGGTAGGAGAGCAGTACTTC
NA | TRBJ2-7 | TRBV5-1 | NA | CASSDTYEQYF | TGCGCCAGCAGCGACACCTACGAGCAGTACTTC
TRBD2 | TRBJ2-3 | TRBV28 | few | CASSFVGGTQDTQYF | TGTGCCAGCAGTTTCGTCGGGGGGACCCAGGATACGCAGTATTTT
NA | TRBJ1-1 | TRBV6-5 | NA | CASSYSFRTVTEAFF | TGTGCCAGCAGTTACTCCTTTCGAACAGTGACTGAAGCTTTCTTT
NA | TRBJ2-5 | TRBV9 | NA | CASSAGANQETQYF | TGTGCCAGCAGTGCGGGGGCAAACCAAGAGACCCAGTACTTC
NA | TRBJ2-5 | TRBV19 | NA | CASSIVTGETQYF | TGTGCCAGTAGTATAGTCACGGGAGAGACCCAGTACTTC
NA | TRBJ2-5 | TRBV23-1 | NA | CASSQRRDIEQETQYF | TGCGCCAGCAGCCAACGACGGGACATAGAGCAAGAGACCCAGTACTTC
TRBD2 | TRBJ2-5 | TRBV7-6 | NA | CASSRWGGGAETQYF | TGTGCCAGCAGCCGTTGGGGCGGGGGGGCAGAGACCCAGTACTTC
TRBD1 | TRBJ2-5 | TRBV7-2 | once | CASSRDRGQETQYF | TGTGCCAGCAGCCGGGACAGGGGCCAAGAGACCCAGTACTTC
TRBD2 | TRBJ2-1 | TRBV28 | NA | CASSSPGLAGGTYNEQFF | TGTGCCAGCAGTTCACCGGGACTAGCGGGGGGGACCTACAATGAGCAGTTCTTC
NA | TRBJ1-3 | TRBV25-1 | NA | CASSRSNSGNTIYF | TGTGCCAGCAGCCGCAGTAACTCTGGAAACACCATATATTTT
NA | TRBJ1-1 | TRBV11-2 | NA | CASSAPRATEAFF | TGTGCCAGCAGCGCGCCCAGGGCAACTGAAGCTTTCTTT
NA | TRBJ1-1 | TRBV9 | NA | CASSVGGVATEAFF | TGTGCCAGCAGCGTCGGAGGGGTGGCCACTGAAGCTTTCTTT
TRBD2 | TRBJ2-1 | TRBV27 | NA | CASSRLAGTNEQFF | TGTGCCAGCAGCAGACTAGCGGGTACAAACGAGCAGTTCTTC
NA | TRBJ2-1 | TRBV18 | NA | CASSPLAGTYSSYNEQFF | TGTGCCAGCTCACCACTGGCCGGGACATACAGCTCCTACAATGAGCAGTTCTTC
TRBD1 | TRBJ2-5 | TRBV2 | once | CASLNRGTPQETQYF | TGTGCCAGCCTAAACAGGGGAACCCCCCAAGAGACCCAGTACTTC
TRBD2 | TRBJ2-1 | TRBV2 | NA | CASRLSGNSYNEQFF | TGTGCCAGCAGGCTTAGCGGGAACTCCTACAATGAGCAGTTCTTC
NA | TRBJ1-4 | TRBV19 | NA | CASLSRAGEKLFF | TGTGCCAGTTTGAGTCGAGCAGGGGAAAAACTGTTTTTT
NA | TRBJ1-2 | TRBV18 | NA | CASSPPSHATYGYTF | TGTGCCAGCTCACCACCTTCCCACGCTACTTATGGCTACACCTTC
NA | TRBJ2-1 | TRBV6-5 | NA | CASKPGLVYNEQFF | TGTGCCAGCAAGCCGGGACTCGTCTACAATGAGCAGTTCTTC
TRBD1 | TRBJ2-1 | TRBV29-1 | NA | CSGRRDRGYNEQFF | TGCAGTGGCCGCAGGGACAGGGGCTACAATGAGCAGTTCTTC
TRBD1 | TRBJ2-2 | TRBV27 | NA | CASSYRGPGELFF | TGTGCCAGCAGTTACAGGGGGCCCGGGGAGCTGTTTTTT
NA | TRBJ1-2 | TRBV28 | NA | CASTPPAGGPVDGYTF | TGTGCCAGCACTCCCCCGGCGGGGGGACCAGTTGATGGCTACACCTTC
NA | TRBJ2-7 | TRBV14 | NA | CASSQVYYEQYF | TGTGCCAGCAGCCAAGTTTACTACGAGCAGTACTTC
TRBD2 | TRBJ2-1 | TRBV18 | few | CASSPTRGASGSNEQFF | TGTGCCAGCTCACCAACTAGGGGGGCTAGCGGGAGTAATGAGCAGTTCTTC
NA | TRBJ1-1 | TRBV10-3 | NA | CAISEGQVGEAFF | TGTGCCATCAGCGAGGGGCAGGTGGGTGAAGCTTTCTTT